These T cell receptor beta chains were read from a single sample in a study of T cells in Graves' hyperthyroidism and ophthalmopathy. TCRdb itself ran the multiplex PCR reads through MiXCR, one entry per CDR3 protein. The sample gives hundreds of thousands of distinct CDR3 sequences, about 15% of which show up once; approximately 30% is in the top ten. Sequencing used blood. The receptors come from a woman aged 30 to 39 with Graves' hyperthyroidism. Both conserved end residues are part of each CDR3. Fields, in order: V gene, J gene, clone size, D gene, CDR3 DNA, CDR3 protein. The D gene is left open where the match is weak. Rows give clone size only sometimes, using once, few, many, or a class for an expanded clone.

>TRBV6-1|TRBJ1-4|many|.
TGTGCCAGCAGAAGGCTGGGTGGAGGCCCTAATGAAAAACTGTTTTTT
CASRRLGGGPNEKLFF
>TRBV19|TRBJ2-5|.|.
TGTGCCAGTAGTGCTAGGGGGAGCCACCAAGAGACCCAGTACTTC
CASSARGSHQETQYF
>TRBV10-3|TRBJ2-3|.|TRBD2
TGTGCCATCAGTACCGGACTAGCGGGAGGGCCTGAGGCAGATACGCAGTATTTT
CAISTGLAGGPEADTQYF
>TRBV28|TRBJ2-7|many|.
TGTGCCAGCAGTTTACGACAGGATCGGAACGAGCAGTACTTC
CASSLRQDRNEQYF
>TRBV4-1|TRBJ2-2|few|.
TGCGCCAGCAGCCAAGGGCGGACGGCCGTAACCGGGGAGCTGTTTTTT
CASSQGRTAVTGELFF
>TRBV20-1|TRBJ1-1|many|.
TGCAGGGTACCGGGGCCGGGGGCCACTGAAGCTTTCTTT
CRVPGPGATEAFF
>TRBV30|TRBJ2-2|many|TRBD2
TGTGCCTGGAATGGGCCGGAGCGGGAGGGATACACCGGGGAGCTGTTTTTT
CAWNGPEREGYTGELFF
>TRBV11-1|TRBJ2-7|many|.
TGTGCCAGCAGCTCCCATCGGACTTTGAACTACGAGCAGTACTTC
CASSSHRTLNYEQYF
>TRBV7-3|TRBJ2-1|.|TRBD2
TGTGCCAGCAGCTTATACCCGGGACTAGCGGGATACTCCTACAATGAGCAGTTCTTC
CASSLYPGLAGYSYNEQFF
>TRBV10-2|TRBJ1-5|few|.
TGCGCCAGCAGTGAGTTGGACAGCTCCCTCATCGGCAATCAGCCCCAGCATTTT
CASSELDSSLIGNQPQHF